This TCR beta chain was obtained from a study of neurological immune-mediated disorders. The CDR3 length is 17 residues. With 1 base removed from V and 4 bases from J, the gap between germline ends came to 15 bases. CDR1 SGDLS and CDR2 YYNGEE come from the germline V gene. Synthesis of cDNA was carried out by template-switch 5'RACE. The reaction used 10-nucleotide random UMIs. One entry per CDR3 protein results from TCRdb running MiXCR on the 5' RACE reads. The sample has 60,000 to 85,000 distinct CDR3 sequences, around 5.2% seen once. This clonotype has at least ten counts. The gene calls are TRBV9 and TRBJ2-6; D may be TRBD2 (5 bases). This TCR was sampled from a man between 18 and 29 years old with multiple sclerosis. Sequenced: PBMCs. Written as DNA, the CDR3 is TGTGCCAGCAGCGTATTCGCCCGGGATCCCGGGGCCAACGTCCTGACTTTC. This codes for CASSVFARDPGANVLTF.